This passage covers 25 T cell receptor beta chains from one sample sequenced in a study of CD8 T cells in Susac syndrome (dated by TCRdb to 2018 to 2020). Libraries were made using the immunoSEQ multiplex PCR assay. RNA was extracted with the RNeasy kit and roughly 0.5 to 1 ug was reverse transcribed using random hexamers. TCRdb applied fastp at Q25 and MiXCR to the public reads, then kept only in-frame beta chains. CDR3 protein sequences are deduplicated, and each keeps its most common genes and DNA. The sample table contains 95,000 to 150,000 distinct CDR3 sequences; only one count was recorded for 85% to 95% of them. About 0.28% of the sample rests with the top ten. Sequencing was done on a sample of CD8+ T cells from PBMCs. The origin of the receptors is a human donor with Susac syndrome.

This rearrangement joins TRBV9 to TRBJ2-1, with 10 nucleotides matching TRBD2. Germline V gene lookup returns CDR1 SGDLS and CDR2 YYNGEE. This CDR3 region has 18 residues. V lost 0 bases and J lost 4; bases outside the gene matches: 10. DNA for the CDR3: TGTGCCAGCAGCGTAGATATTAGCGGGGGGCCGTGGTACAATGAGCAGTTCTTC. Translating it yields CASSVDISGGPWYNEQFF.

Here the CDR3 DNA reads TGTGCCAGCAGCTTCGGTCAGGGGGCCGACGAGCAGTACTTC. Encoded protein: CASSFGQGADEQYF. This chain connects TRBV5-6 to TRBJ2-7; 8 bases agree with TRBD1. There are 14 residues in the CDR3. The V and J ends lost 2 bases and 5 bases, in that order; junction bases with no gene match: 6. Germline CDR1 SGHDT, CDR2 YYEEEE. The whole variable domain, remainder taken from reference TRBV5-6 and TRBJ2-7, is DAGVTQSPTHLIKTRGQQVTLRCSPKSGHDTVSWYQQALGQGPQFIFQYYEEEERQRGNFPDRFSGHQFPNYSSELNVNALLLGDSALYLCASSFGQGADEQYFGPGTRLTVT.

The chain uses TRBV6-5 and TRBJ2-2; D is uncertain. Per germline, CDR1 MNHEY and CDR2 SVGAGI. This CDR3 is built from 13 residues. The V end lost 5 bases, the J end lost 7 bases, and 11 bases lay between the germline ends. DNA for the CDR3: TGTGCCAGCAGTACCCGATATAACGGGGAGCTGTTTTTT. Encoded protein: CASSTRYNGELFF.

About this clonotype itself: Sequence at one end of the junction differs from germline and may be a read error. The chain employs TRBV29-1 and TRBJ1-2; D may be TRBD1 (5 bases). Germline CDR1 reads SQVTM; CDR2 reads ANQGSEA. CDR3 length: 13 amino acids. CDR3 DNA: TGCAGCGTTGAACAGCCTAGGGGCTATGGCCACACCTTC. Protein product: CSVEQPRGYGHTF.

The rearrangement uses TRBV3-1 and TRBJ1-2; no reliable D call. From germline, CDR1 is LGHDT and CDR2 YNNKEL (reference sequence). Trimming removed 0 bases from V and 8 bases from J, with 4 bases in between. The CDR3 spans 11 residues. This CDR3 is CASSQDGGYTF. CDR3 nucleotides: TGTGCCAGCAGCCAAGACGGGGGCTACACCTTC.

This clonotype came up once. This chain links TRBV6-6 with TRBJ2-5; D not resolved. The CDR3 is 13 amino acids. The ends were cut back, 8 bases at V and 0 bases at J, with 10 bases in the middle. Germline loops: CDR1 MNHNY, CDR2 SVGAGI (reference sequence). CDR3 in amino acids: CASGMAYQETQYF. CDR3 DNA: TGTGCCAGCGGGATGGCGTACCAAGAGACCCAGTACTTC.

The J gene is TRBJ2-7, the V gene TRBV4-1; D is unclear. Germline V gene data show CDR1 as MGHRA and CDR2 as YSYEKL. V was shortened by 1 base and J by 3 bases, with 10 bases between the two germline ends. The CDR3 contains 14 residues. The CDR3 spells CASSQAFGNYEQYF. The CDR3 bases are TGCGCCAGCAGCCAAGCGTTCGGTAACTACGAGCAGTACTTC.

The genes are TRBV27 and TRBJ1-4; 7 nucleotides agree with TRBD1. J was trimmed by 7 bases and V by 1 base; bases with no gene match: 3. The CDR3 runs 14 residues. Looked up from germline, CDR1 is MNHEY and CDR2 is SMNVEV (reference sequence). The CDR3 DNA reads as TGTGCCAGCAGTTTATGGTCAGGGGGTGAAAAACTGTTTTTT. Its translation is CASSLWSGGEKLFF.

The chain links TRBV29-1 to TRBJ2-5, with TRBD1 identical over 9 bases. V shed 6 bases and J 7 bases; nucleotides not matched to a gene: 12. Germline-derived CDR1 and CDR2 are SQVTM and ANQGSEA. The CDR3 extends over 14 amino acids. CDR3 region: CSVVLQGAFWTQYF. The CDR3 DNA sequence: TGCAGCGTCGTATTACAGGGGGCGTTTTGGACCCAGTACTTC.

This chain uses TRBV6-5 with TRBJ2-7, with D unresolved. Trimming removed 4 bases from V and 3 bases from J, with 7 bases in between. CDR1 is MNHEY, CDR2 SVGAGI, per germline. This CDR3 spans 12 amino acids. DNA of the CDR3: TGTGCCAGCAGTTGGGGAAACTACGAGCAGTACTTC. It specifies CASSWGNYEQYF.

The chain uses TRBV13 and TRBJ2-1; 8 bases match TRBD2. From germline, CDR1 is PRHDT and CDR2 FYEKMQ (reference sequence). This CDR3 has 13 amino acids. V shed 3 bases and J 11 bases; nucleotides not matched to a gene: 6. The DNA for the CDR3 is TGTGCCAGCAGCTTGGACGGCGGGGGGAAGCAGTTCTTC. This gives the protein CASSLDGGGKQFF. Complete variable domain (other parts from reference TRBV13 and TRBJ2-1): AAGVIQSPRHLIKEKRETATLKCYPIPRHDTVYWYQQGPGQDPQFLISFYEKMQSDKGSIPDRFSAQQFSDYHSELNMSSLELGDSALYFCASSLDGGGKQFFGPGTRLTVL.

This rearrangement joins TRBV5-1 to TRBJ2-1, with TRBD2 matching 11 bases. V was clipped by 6 bases and J by 5 bases; unmatched bases: 13. This CDR3 spans 17 amino acids. Per germline, CDR1 SGHRS and CDR2 YFSETQ. The CDR3 loop is CASTPTSGAGVDNEQFF. CDR3 in DNA: TGCGCCAGCACCCCGACTAGCGGGGCGGGCGTCGACAATGAGCAGTTCTTC.

This clonotype was found once. The CDR3 DNA reads as TGTGCCAGCAGTCTCGGGACAGGGGGGAGGAAGACCCAGTACTTC. This translates into CASSLGTGGRKTQYF. The rearrangement links TRBV6-5 to TRBJ2-5, with 11 bases identical to TRBD1. CDR3 length equals 15 residues. CDR1 is MNHEY and CDR2 is SVGAGI in the germline V gene. V was clipped by 5 bases and J by 6 bases; unmatched bases: 8.

This chain links TRBV14 with TRBJ2-7, with no clear D. V was shortened by 5 bases and J by 0 bases, with 8 bases between the two germline ends. Per germline, CDR1 SGHDN and CDR2 FVKESK. The CDR3 totals 13 residues. CDR3 sequence (DNA): TGTGCCAGCAGCTGGACGGACTCCTACGAGCAGTACTTC. Amino acid sequence: CASSWTDSYEQYF.

The chain recombines TRBV25-1 with TRBJ2-1, with a weak D call TRBD2 (6 bases). The CDR3 has 13 amino acids. V shed 5 bases and J shed 7 bases, with 12 bases lying between them. Germline V gene lookup returns CDR1 MGHDK and CDR2 SYGVNS. As DNA, the CDR3 is TGTGCCAGCAGTTTCGGGACTGGGAATGAGCAGTTCTTC. Translation: CASSFGTGNEQFF.

The chain employs TRBV3-1 and TRBJ2-1; TRBD2 is a possible D gene (5 bases). Germline V gene lookup returns CDR1 LGHDT and CDR2 YNNKEL (reference sequence). Trimming cost V 0 bases and J 0 bases, with 12 bases left between them. CDR3 size: 17 residues. In DNA form, the CDR3 reads TGTGCCAGCAGCCAAGATGATTGGAGGAGCTCCTACAATGAGCAGTTCTTC. Protein: CASSQDDWRSSYNEQFF.

The chain carries TRBV20-1 and TRBJ2-7, with 9 bases fitting TRBD1. Germline V CDR1 and CDR2: DFQATT, SNEGSKA (reference sequence). The CDR3 totals 14 residues. V lost 3 bases, J lost 5 bases, and 8 bases stayed unmatched. CDR3 amino acids: CSASLRDRVDEQYF. The CDR3 DNA reads TGCAGTGCTAGCCTCCGGGACAGGGTGGACGAGCAGTACTTC.

The chain links TRBV3-1 to TRBJ2-1; the match to TRBD2 covers 7 bases. The CDR3 totals 17 residues. The germline V gene encodes CDR1 LGHDT and CDR2 YNNKEL (reference sequence). Trimming cost V 4 bases and J 4 bases; bases outside gene matches: 13. The DNA for the CDR3 is TGTGCCAGCAGCCCCGTCGGGGAGGGATTCCAGTACAATGAGCAGTTCTTC. Its translation: CASSPVGEGFQYNEQFF.

The CDR3 DNA sequence: TGTGCCACCAGCAGAGCCGGGAGAGCCGATCAGCCCCAGCATTTT. It specifies CATSRAGRADQPQHF. The rearrangement uses TRBV15 and TRBJ1-5; D not certain. V gave up 1 base and J gave up 5 bases, with 12 bases separating them. The V gene's germline CDR1 is LNHNV and CDR2 YYDKDF (reference sequence). This CDR3 has 15 residues.

The chain joins TRBV14 to TRBJ2-7, with 9 bases lining up with TRBD1. The germline V gene has CDR1 SGHDN and CDR2 FVKESK. The CDR3 sequence is 14 residues long. With V trimmed by 7 bases and J by 1 base, 5 bases remained unmatched. This chain's CDR3 is CASTGQGPSYEQYF. In DNA form, the CDR3 reads TGTGCCAGCACCGGACAGGGGCCATCCTACGAGCAGTACTTC.

CDR3: CASSQLAGGPYNEQFF. The CDR3, as DNA: TGCGCCAGCAGCCAACTAGCGGGGGGGCCCTACAATGAGCAGTTCTTC. This chain links TRBV4-1 with TRBJ2-1, with 12 bases matching TRBD2. Germline-derived CDR1 and CDR2 are MGHRA and YSYEKL. V gave up 2 bases and J gave up 2 bases; unmatched junction bases: 1. This CDR3 is 16 amino acids long.

This clonotype has a single count. The chain has TRBV7-2 and TRBJ2-5, with unresolved D. The CDR3 extends over 16 amino acids. V was cut by 1 base and J by 5 bases, with 17 bases left in between. Germline loops: CDR1 SGHTA, CDR2 FQGNSA. CDR3 loop: CASSLEARRYSETQYF. CDR3 in DNA: TGTGCCAGCAGCTTAGAGGCCCGACGTTATTCGGAGACCCAGTACTTC.

This chain joins TRBV14 and TRBJ2-2, with 9 bases matching TRBD1. Trimming at V came to 4 bases and at J to 7 bases, leaving 4 bases not matched to a gene. Per germline, CDR1 SGHDN and CDR2 FVKESK. The CDR3 sequence is 14 residues long. The CDR3 is CASSLTGGSGELFF. The CDR3 DNA is TGTGCCAGCAGCCTAACAGGGGGCAGCGGGGAGCTGTTTTTT.

This clonotype was seen once. The rearrangement joins TRBV3-1 to TRBJ2-3; D gene ambiguous. The germline gives CDR1 LGHDT, CDR2 YNNKEL (reference sequence). Trimming took off 4 bases at V and 0 bases at J, with 14 bases between the two ends. This CDR3 contains 16 residues. The CDR3 protein is CASSPEGIPSTDTQYF. The CDR3 DNA reads TGTGCCAGCAGCCCTGAAGGAATCCCCAGCACAGATACGCAGTATTTT.

This chain links TRBV27 with TRBJ2-7, with a possible D match to TRBD2 (6 bases). The CDR3 covers 14 residues. The germline V and J ends were trimmed by 6 bases and 0 bases, with 12 bases remaining between them. Germline V CDR1 and CDR2: MNHEY, SMNVEV (reference sequence). CDR3 protein: CASSYGTHSYEQYF. The CDR3 coding sequence is TGTGCCAGCAGCTACGGGACTCACTCCTACGAGCAGTACTTC.